This passage covers 23 T cell receptor beta chains from one sample sequenced in a study of T cells in localized non-small cell lung cancer. The protocol was immunoSEQ multiplex PCR, while the TCRdb copy is restricted to in-frame clones and leaves out a portion. The table has tens of thousands of clones, 82% seen once; the top ten hold around 4.3%. The sequencing used peripheral blood, collected before any cancer treatment. The receptors were sampled from a woman between 40 and 69 years old with stage I lung adenocarcinoma.

The chain combines TRBV9 with TRBJ2-7; D may be TRBD1 or TRBD2 (9 bases each). Trimming pared 4 bases from V and 5 bases from J, leaving 22 bases between. The CDR3 covers 16 residues. Per the germline V gene, CDR1 is SGDLS and CDR2 is YYNGEE. The CDR3 DNA reads TGTGCCAGCAGCAACGGGACAGGGAAGCGGGGGGACGAGCAGTACTTC. It translates to CASSNGTGKRGDEQYF.

The chain recombines TRBV4-1 with TRBJ2-1; 9 positions agree with TRBD2. From germline, CDR1 is MGHRA and CDR2 YSYEKL. The CDR3 runs to 15 residues. The J segment lost 5 bases and the V segment lost 8 bases, leaving 10 bases of the junction unmatched. CDR3 sequence (DNA): TGCGCCAGCTCTAAGGGACTAGCAGCGGACAATGAGCAGTTCTTC. Its protein is CASSKGLAADNEQFF.

The rearrangement joins TRBV27 to TRBJ1-6, with D perhaps TRBD1 (5 bases). The CDR3 has 15 amino acids. Germline V CDR1 and CDR2: MNHEY, SMNVEV (reference sequence). Trimming removed 3 bases at V and 8 bases at J, with 14 bases between. CDR3 in DNA: TGTGCCAGCAGTTTGGGGAGGGGCTGGGATTCACCCCTCCACTTT. Its translation: CASSLGRGWDSPLHF.

The genes are TRBV7-2 and TRBJ2-1; 9 nucleotides match TRBD1. With V trimmed by 5 bases and J by 1 base, 6 bases remained unmatched. CDR3 length equals 16 residues. Germline CDR1 and CDR2: SGHTA and FQGNSA. In DNA, the CDR3 is TGTGCCAGCAGCGGTGGGACAGGGATTTCCTACAATGAGCAGTTCTTC. Protein sequence: CASSGGTGISYNEQFF.

The chain carries TRBV5-6 and TRBJ1-2; no clear D gene. The CDR3 consists of 12 residues. Germline values: CDR1 SGHDT, CDR2 YYEEEE. The V end lost 0 bases, the J end lost 8 bases, and 8 bases lay between the germline ends. The DNA of the CDR3 is TGTGCCAGCAGCTTGGGAGCGAAAGGCTACACCTTC. Translating gives CASSLGAKGYTF.

This chain uses TRBV10-3 with TRBJ2-5, with D uncertain. Germline V gene data show CDR1 as ENHRY and CDR2 as SYGVKD. The CDR3 has 13 amino acids. The V gene lost 5 bases and the J gene lost 4 bases, with 11 bases spanning the gap. CDR3 in amino acids: CAISYQPGETQYF. CDR3 in DNA: TGTGCCATCAGTTACCAACCGGGAGAGACCCAGTACTTC.

This clone has just a few counts. V gene TRBV21-1 combines with J gene TRBJ2-2; whether TRBD1, the table's D call, matches the DNA was not checked. TRBV21-1 is a pseudogene segment. The CDR3 covers 17 residues. CDR3 residues: CASSSLTGEKVTGELFF. The CDR3 DNA reads TGTGCCAGCAGCTCGCTTACAGGGGAAAAGGTTACCGGGGAGCTGTTTTTT.

V is TRBV13 and J is TRBJ2-7; TRBD1 is a possible D gene (6 bases). The ends were cut back, 3 bases at V and 2 bases at J, with 11 bases in the middle. The CDR3 has 14 residues. Germline V gives CDR1 PRHDT, CDR2 FYEKMQ (reference sequence). The CDR3 spells CASSFRGNTYEQYF. CDR3 DNA sequence: TGTGCCAGCAGCTTCAGGGGAAATACCTACGAGCAGTACTTC.

V and J are TRBV6-6 and TRBJ1-4, with D possibly matching TRBD1 (6 bases). V gave up 5 bases and J gave up 6 bases, with 16 bases separating them. The CDR3 is 15 amino acids. Germline V gene lookup returns CDR1 MNHNY and CDR2 SVGAGI (reference sequence). This CDR3 is CASSPPGGRDEKLFF. CDR3 DNA sequence: TGTGCCAGCAGTCCTCCGGGGGGGCGAGATGAAAAACTGTTTTTT.

The chain links TRBV18 to TRBJ1-2; D gene ambiguous. The CDR3 runs 13 residues. Trimming shortened V by 5 bases and J by 2 bases, and 9 bases separated the two germline ends. Germline V lookup: CDR1 KGHSH, CDR2 LQKENI. Written as DNA, the CDR3 is TGTGCCAGCTCAGTTGACCGGAACTATGGCTACACCTTC. Encoded protein: CASSVDRNYGYTF.

This clone was seen a single time. The genes are TRBV5-5 and TRBJ2-6; TRBD1 matches at 7 bases. The germline gives CDR1 SGHKS, CDR2 YYEKEE (reference sequence). V shed 4 bases and J 0 bases; nucleotides not matched to a gene: 10. The CDR3 loop spans 18 amino acids. CDR3 DNA sequence: TGTGCCAGCAGCCGATACAGGGGCTCCAGCTCTGGGGCCAACGTCCTGACTTTC. Protein product: CASSRYRGSSSGANVLTF.

The V call is TRBV10-3, the J call TRBJ1-3; D remains ambiguous. The CDR3 totals 15 residues. Trimming removed 2 bases from V and 1 base from J, with 9 bases in between. CDR1 and CDR2 (germline): ENHRY, SYGVKD. The CDR3 DNA follows: TGTGCCATCAGTGAGGAGGTCCAGTCTGGAAACACCATATATTTT. Its protein is CAISEEVQSGNTIYF.

This clone was observed a handful of times. The genes are TRBV30 and TRBJ1-1; 8 bases line up with TRBD1. CDR3 size: 11 residues. V gave up 5 bases and J gave up 4 bases; unmatched junction bases: 0. Germline V gene sequence: CDR1 GTSNPN, CDR2 SVGIG (reference sequence). In DNA, the CDR3 is TGTGCCTGGGACAGGGGCACTGAAGCTTTCTTT. Protein product: CAWDRGTEAFF.

This chain connects TRBV6-5 to TRBJ1-2; possibly TRBD1 for D (6 bases). Per germline, CDR1 MNHEY and CDR2 SVGAGI. V lost 0 bases and J lost 0, with 11 bases in between. This CDR3 region has 16 residues. CDR3: CASSYSRDTSNYGYTF. The CDR3 region has the DNA TGTGCCAGCAGTTACTCTCGGGACACCTCTAACTATGGCTACACCTTC.

On this clone itself: One end of the junction is discordant with germline, which a read error may explain. The V and J genes are TRBV12-5 and TRBJ2-2, with D maybe TRBD1 (6 bases). The CDR3 has 16 amino acids. Germline CDR1 LGHNT, CDR2 FRNRAP. CDR3 bases: TGTGCTAGTGGTTTCGCGGACAGCCATCACACGGGGGAGCTGTTTTTT. It yields the protein CASGFADSHHTGELFF.

Here the CDR3 DNA reads TGTGCCAGCAGAGCCATACAGGGATACAATGAGCAGTTCTTC. This gives the protein CASRAIQGYNEQFF. The chain couples TRBV6-6 to TRBJ2-1; TRBD1 might be the D (6 bases). V was pared by 6 bases and J by 4 bases, with 13 bases between. The germline V gene encodes CDR1 MNHNY and CDR2 SVGAGI (reference sequence). The CDR3 has 14 residues.

The chain couples TRBV7-2 to TRBJ2-3, with 9 nucleotides matching TRBD1. Germline values: CDR1 SGHTA, CDR2 FQGNSA. This CDR3 region has 15 residues. V lost 2 bases, J lost 4 bases, and 4 bases stayed unmatched. CDR3 loop: CASSLQGQGPDTQYF. For the CDR3, the DNA is TGTGCCAGCAGCTTACAGGGACAGGGCCCAGATACGCAGTATTTT.

This chain joins TRBV2 and TRBJ1-1; D is perhaps TRBD1 (5 bases). This CDR3 region has 14 residues. Trimming stripped 6 bases from V and 5 bases from J, with 16 bases between. Germline CDR1 and CDR2: SNHLY and FYNNEI. The CDR3 loop reads CASRENGATTEAFF. CDR3 coding DNA: TGTGCCAGCAGGGAAAACGGGGCAACGACTGAAGCTTTCTTT.

The chain joins TRBV6-1 to TRBJ1-2; the match to TRBD1 covers 7 bases. CDR3 length: 14 residues. CDR1 and CDR2 from the germline V gene are MNHNS and SASEGT. V was pared by 8 bases and J by 5 bases, with 11 bases of the junction left unmatched. The CDR3 loop is CASADRDRGYGYTF. CDR3 bases: TGTGCCAGCGCTGACAGGGATAGAGGGTATGGCTACACCTTC.

CDR3 coding DNA: TGTGCCAGCAGTGAATCAAAGACTAGCGGGGGGGATACGCAGTATTTT. It yields the protein CASSESKTSGGDTQYF. The chain combines TRBV25-1 with TRBJ2-3; 13 nucleotides align to TRBD2. The V and J ends lost 1 base and 6 bases, in that order; junction bases with no gene match: 4. CDR3 length: 16 residues. Germline V gene data show CDR1 as MGHDK and CDR2 as SYGVNS.

V usage is TRBV4-3 and J usage is TRBJ2-2; D is tentatively TRBD1 or TRBD2 (6 bases each). The length of the CDR3 is 18 residues. CDR1 and CDR2 from the germline V gene are LGHNA and YSLEER. With 1 base removed from V and 3 bases from J, the gap between germline ends came to 18 bases. The CDR3 DNA reads TGCGCCAGCAGCCAAGGGCAAGCACGGGGGCTGGACACCGGGGAGCTGTTTTTT. This sequence encodes CASSQGQARGLDTGELFF.

This sequence joins TRBV11-2 and TRBJ1-2; D is ambiguous. Germline CDR1 reads SGHAT; CDR2 reads FQNNGV. The CDR3 extends over 14 amino acids. The V gene lost 6 bases and the J gene lost 2 bases, with 13 bases spanning the gap. The CDR3 bases are TGTGCCAGCAGTCCCTTTACTGAGAACTATGGCTACACCTTC. Encoded protein: CASSPFTENYGYTF.

The CDR3 here is CATPSPGYGYTF. The DNA of the CDR3 is TGTGCCACCCCCAGCCCAGGGTATGGCTACACCTTC. The chain recombines TRBV2 with TRBJ1-2; D may be TRBD1 (5 bases). Trimming left V 10 bases short and J 5 bases short, with 14 bases between. This CDR3 comprises 12 residues. Per germline, CDR1 SNHLY and CDR2 FYNNEI. The entire variable domain, with the rest obtained from reference TRBV2 and TRBJ1-2, is as follows: EPEVTQTPSHQVTQMGQEVILRCVPISNHLYFYWYRQILGQKVEFLVSFYNNEISEKSEIFDDQFSVERPDGSNFTLKIRSTKLEDSAMYFCATPSPGYGYTFGSGTRLTVV.